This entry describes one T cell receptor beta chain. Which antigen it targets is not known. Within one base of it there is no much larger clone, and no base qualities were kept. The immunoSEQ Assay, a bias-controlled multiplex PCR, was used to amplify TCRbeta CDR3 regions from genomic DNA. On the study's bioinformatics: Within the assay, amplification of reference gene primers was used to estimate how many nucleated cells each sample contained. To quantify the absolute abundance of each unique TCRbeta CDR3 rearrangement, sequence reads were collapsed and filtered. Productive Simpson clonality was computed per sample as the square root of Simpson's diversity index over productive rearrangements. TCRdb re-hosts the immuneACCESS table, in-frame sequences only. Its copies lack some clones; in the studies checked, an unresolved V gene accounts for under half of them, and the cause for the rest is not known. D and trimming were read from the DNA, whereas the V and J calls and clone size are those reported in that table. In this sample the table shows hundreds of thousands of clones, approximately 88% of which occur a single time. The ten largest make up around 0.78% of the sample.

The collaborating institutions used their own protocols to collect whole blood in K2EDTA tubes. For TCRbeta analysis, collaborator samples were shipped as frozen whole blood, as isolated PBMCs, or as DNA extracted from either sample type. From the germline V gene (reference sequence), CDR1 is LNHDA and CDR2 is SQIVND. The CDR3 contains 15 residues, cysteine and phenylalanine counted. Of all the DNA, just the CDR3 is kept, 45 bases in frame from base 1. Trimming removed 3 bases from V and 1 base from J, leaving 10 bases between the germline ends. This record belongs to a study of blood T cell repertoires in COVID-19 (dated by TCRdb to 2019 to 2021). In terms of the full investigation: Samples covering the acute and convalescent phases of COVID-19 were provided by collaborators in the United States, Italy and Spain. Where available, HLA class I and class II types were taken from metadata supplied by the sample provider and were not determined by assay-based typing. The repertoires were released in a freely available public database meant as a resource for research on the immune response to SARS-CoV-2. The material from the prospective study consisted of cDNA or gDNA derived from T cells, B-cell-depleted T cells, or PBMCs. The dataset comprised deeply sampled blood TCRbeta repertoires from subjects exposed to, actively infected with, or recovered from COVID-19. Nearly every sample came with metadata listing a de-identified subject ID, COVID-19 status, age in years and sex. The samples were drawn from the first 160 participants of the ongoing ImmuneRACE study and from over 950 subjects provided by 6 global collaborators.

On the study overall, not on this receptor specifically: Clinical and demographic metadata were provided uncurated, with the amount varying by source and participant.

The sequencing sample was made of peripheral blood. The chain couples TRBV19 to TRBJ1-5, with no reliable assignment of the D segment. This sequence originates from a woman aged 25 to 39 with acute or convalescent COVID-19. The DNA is TGTGCCAGTAGTATTCCACAGACCAGCAATCAGCCCCAGCATTTT. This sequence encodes CASSIPQTSNQPQHF.